The clone carrying this TCR beta chain was recorded only once. The data stem from a study of blood T cell repertoires in COVID-19. Using immunoSEQ multiplex PCR, the repertoire was profiled, and TCRdb retains in-frame clones only, with some absent. The sample yields 95,000 to 150,000 clones, 82% seen once. With 6 bases removed from V and 2 bases from J, the gap between germline ends came to 8 bases. This CDR3 region has 12 residues. Germline-derived CDR1 and CDR2 are SNHLY and FYNNEI. Sequenced: peripheral blood. This clonotype was sampled from a woman in her seventies with acute or convalescent COVID-19. This rearrangement joins TRBV2 to TRBJ2-7; TRBD1 might be the D (5 bases). The DNA of the CDR3 is TGTGCCAGCAGCTACAGGACCTACGAGCAGTACGTC. Protein sequence: CASSYRTYEQYV.